Following are 8 T cell receptor beta chains from one sample sequenced in a study of blood T cell repertoires in COVID-19. Profiled with immunoSEQ multiplex PCR; TCRdb holds only in-frame clones, not every one. The sample records 90,000 to 140,000 clones, about 75% being singletons. Sample: peripheral blood. All receptors derive from a woman between 70 and 85 years old with acute or convalescent COVID-19.

The chain carries TRBV30 and TRBJ2-5, with 8 bases matching TRBD2. With V trimmed by 8 bases and J by 5 bases, 13 bases remained unmatched. The CDR3 runs to 14 residues. The V gene's germline CDR1 is GTSNPN and CDR2 SVGIG (reference sequence). CDR3 sequence reads: CAGEGRGARETQYF. Here the CDR3 DNA reads TGTGCCGGAGAGGGGCGGGGGGCAAGGGAGACCCAGTACTTC.

This chain connects TRBV7-8 to TRBJ1-1; the D gene is possibly TRBD1 (6 bases). V shed 7 bases and J shed 1 base, with 22 bases lying between them. The CDR3 has 17 residues. The germline V gene has CDR1 SGHVS and CDR2 FQNEAQ. CDR3 DNA: TGTGCCAGCACCCTGGGGACATCAGGGGCTGGGAACACTGAAGCTTTCTTT. Its protein product is CASTLGTSGAGNTEAFF.

J is TRBJ1-2 and V is TRBV5-5; 8 bases align to TRBD1. This CDR3 spans 14 amino acids. Losses at the gene ends were 2 bases for V and 6 bases for J; bases not matched to a gene: 6. Germline CDR1 is SGHKS and CDR2 is YYEKEE (reference sequence). The CDR3 DNA follows: TGTGCCAGCAGCTTCGACAGGGGTCGGGATGGCTACACCTTC. This codes for CASSFDRGRDGYTF.

V gene TRBV19 combines with J gene TRBJ2-1; 7 positions match TRBD1. CDR1 is LNHDA and CDR2 is SQIVND in the germline V gene (reference sequence). V lost 1 base and J lost 4; bases outside the gene matches: 4. The length of the CDR3 is 15 residues. CDR3 protein: CASSIGSGQYNEQFF. DNA of the CDR3: TGTGCCAGTAGTATAGGTTCGGGACAGTACAATGAGCAGTTCTTC. Looking up the rest from reference TRBV19 and TRBJ2-1 gives the full variable domain: DGGITQSPKYLFRKEGQNVTLSCEQNLNHDAMYWYRQDPGQGLRLIYYSQIVNDFQKGDIAEGYSVSREKKESFPLTVTSAQKNPTAFYLCASSIGSGQYNEQFFGPGTRLTVL.

The chain recombines TRBV5-1 with TRBJ1-2; D remains ambiguous. The germline V gene has CDR1 SGHRS and CDR2 YFSETQ. Trimming left V 4 bases short and J 3 bases short, with 16 bases between. The CDR3 sequence is 15 residues long. The CDR3 loop is CASSPVVGKDYGYTF. In nucleotides, the CDR3 is TGCGCCAGCAGCCCGGTGGTCGGGAAGGACTATGGCTACACCTTC. Using reference TRBV5-1 and TRBJ1-2 for the parts outside the CDR3, the full variable domain is KAGVTQTPRYLIKTRGQQVTLSCSPISGHRSVSWYQQTPGQGLQFLFEYFSETQRNKGNFPGRFSGRQFSNSRSEMNVSTLELGDSALYLCASSPVVGKDYGYTFGSGTRLTVV.

This clone turned up a few times. The chain recombines TRBV18 with TRBJ2-1; 8 bases fit TRBD1. Trimming at V came to 1 base and at J to 8 bases, leaving 13 bases not matched to a gene. The CDR3 has 17 residues. Germline V gene sequence: CDR1 KGHSH, CDR2 LQKENI. The CDR3 sequence is CASSPLFAGQVGDEQFF. In DNA form, the CDR3 reads TGTGCCAGCTCACCACTTTTCGCGGGACAGGTGGGCGATGAGCAGTTCTTC. The full variable domain, its missing parts supplied by reference TRBV18 and TRBJ2-1, is NAGVMQNPRHLVRRRGQEARLRCSPMKGHSHVYWYRQLPEEGLKFMVYLQKENIIDESGMPKERFSAEFPKEGPSILRIQQVVRGDSAAYFCASSPLFAGQVGDEQFFGPGTRLTVL.

The rearrangement joins TRBV25-1 to TRBJ2-2, with 7 nucleotides matching TRBD2. The CDR3 sequence is 14 residues long. Germline CDR1 is MGHDK and CDR2 is SYGVNS. The junction had 2 bases not matched to a gene; V was cut back by 6 bases and J by 1 base. CDR3 bases: TGTGCCAGCAGGGGCGGGGGGAACACCGGGGAGCTGTTTTTT. This gives the protein CASRGGGNTGELFF.

The rearrangement uses TRBV19 and TRBJ2-7; 8 bases align to TRBD2. The CDR3 contains 13 residues. Germline loops: CDR1 LNHDA, CDR2 SQIVND (reference sequence). Trimming cost V 3 bases and J 4 bases; bases outside gene matches: 2. CDR3 in amino acids: CASSITGGYEQYF. The CDR3 DNA reads as TGTGCCAGTAGTATTACGGGGGGGTACGAGCAGTACTTC.